These T cell receptor beta chains were read from a single sample in a study of blood T cells in healthy people across ages. In TCRdb, the 5' RACE reads were re-called with MiXCR into one record per CDR3 protein. This table has about 640,000 distinct CDR3 sequences, about 53% appearing once. The sequencing input was blood. All receptors come from a man aged 60-69 years in good health. Both conserved end residues are part of each CDR3. The size entry is marked missing in some rows and otherwise reads once, few, many or a size class.

V gene: TRBV29-1; J gene: TRBJ2-3; CDR3 length: 16; clone size: .; CDR3 protein: CSVEDRGGGVVDTQYF
V gene: TRBV6-2/TRBV6-3; J gene: TRBJ2-7; CDR3 length: 15; clone size: .; CDR3 protein: CASSLPGRYTYEQYF
V gene: TRBV11-2; J gene: .; CDR3 length: 15; clone size: .; CDR3 protein: CASSSAWTGLYEQYF
V gene: TRBV6-6; J gene: TRBJ1-6; CDR3 length: 14; clone size: few; CDR3 protein: CASSSGVLRSPFHF
V gene: TRBV7-9; J gene: TRBJ2-7; CDR3 length: 12; clone size: .; CDR3 protein: CASRGDSYERYF
V gene: TRBV6-5; J gene: TRBJ2-7; CDR3 length: 15; clone size: many; CDR3 protein: CASSSDPGHIYEQYF
V gene: TRBV29-1; J gene: TRBJ1-2; CDR3 length: 14; clone size: few; CDR3 protein: CSVVAPDRNYGYTF
V gene: TRBV28; J gene: TRBJ2-6; CDR3 length: 14; clone size: few; CDR3 protein: CASTSGSGANVLTF
V gene: TRBV5-4; J gene: TRBJ2-5; CDR3 length: 15; clone size: .; CDR3 protein: CASSYGQGGIETQYF
V gene: TRBV20-1; J gene: TRBJ1-2; CDR3 length: 14; clone size: few; CDR3 protein: CSAREGTGGLGYTF
V gene: TRBV29-1; J gene: TRBJ2-3; CDR3 length: 14; clone size: .; CDR3 protein: CSVAGALLRGTQYF
V gene: TRBV20-1; J gene: .; CDR3 length: 16; clone size: .; CDR3 protein: CSDRDRLAVGLGEQFF
V gene: TRBV25-1; J gene: TRBJ1-1; CDR3 length: 14; clone size: .; CDR3 protein: CASRDFFGRTEAFF
V gene: TRBV12-5; J gene: TRBJ1-2; CDR3 length: 13; clone size: once; CDR3 protein: CASGLSTVDGYTF
V gene: TRBV5-1; J gene: TRBJ1-4; CDR3 length: 14; clone size: few; CDR3 protein: CASSTGQGHEKLFF
V gene: TRBV6-5; J gene: TRBJ2-7; CDR3 length: 15; clone size: few; CDR3 protein: CASSYHPPGIYEQYF
V gene: TRBV28; J gene: TRBJ1-1; CDR3 length: 14; clone size: .; CDR3 protein: CASTPGQGNTEAFF
V gene: TRBV5-1; J gene: TRBJ2-3; CDR3 length: 11; clone size: .; CDR3 protein: CASSFRNLAYF
V gene: TRBV2; J gene: TRBJ2-6; CDR3 length: 15; clone size: few; CDR3 protein: CASGNPSSGANVLTF
V gene: TRBV20-1; J gene: TRBJ1-5; CDR3 length: 15; clone size: .; CDR3 protein: CSARLPGQSRQPQHF
V gene: TRBV5-5; J gene: TRBJ1-1; CDR3 length: 14; clone size: .; CDR3 protein: CASSWGPTNTEAFF
V gene: TRBV24-1; J gene: TRBJ2-1; CDR3 length: 13; clone size: few; CDR3 protein: CATSVDGRNEQFF
V gene: TRBV4-1; J gene: TRBJ2-1; CDR3 length: 19; clone size: many; CDR3 protein: CASSQGGLALWGRNNEQFF
V gene: TRBV12-3/TRBV12-4; J gene: TRBJ2-4; CDR3 length: 17; clone size: .; CDR3 protein: CASKSLGVKGAKNIQYF